These 27 T cell receptor beta chains originate from one sample sequenced in a study of regulatory T cells in long-lasting Graves disease. The TCR beta library used iRepertoire HTBI primers with Arm-PCR amplification of CDR3. TCRdb called the multiplex PCR reads again in MiXCR, with one record for every CDR3 protein. This sample yields just over 600,000 distinct CDR3 sequences, of which roughly 15% are seen a single time; around 19% belongs to the top ten. The time point was: newly diagnosed GD, antithyroid drugs for less than 3 months. RNA isolated from PBMCs was used to make the TCR library. The same specimen was also included in a second study, on T cells in Graves' hyperthyroidism and ophthalmopathy.

The sample in question was peripheral blood mononuclear cells (PBMCs), obtained at new diagnosis, from a patient treated with antithyroid drugs. Every receptor here comes from a woman aged 25 to 39 with Graves disease.

In its sample, this clonotype was seen many times. The chain joins TRBV7-2 to TRBJ2-7; 13 bases align to TRBD2. Per the germline V gene, CDR1 is SGHTA and CDR2 is FQGNSA. CDR3 length: 13 residues. The V gene end was trimmed by 6 bases and the J gene end by 7 bases; junction bases not matched to a gene: 3. CDR3 DNA: TGTGCCAGCAGTCCGGGACTAGCGGGAGAGCAGTACTTC. It codes for CASSPGLAGEQYF.

The gene calls are TRBV3-1 and TRBJ1-1; TRBD1 aligns across 7 bases. The germline V gene has CDR1 LGHDT and CDR2 YNNKEL (reference sequence). V shed 3 bases and J 1 base; nucleotides not matched to a gene: 8. The CDR3 contains 16 residues. The CDR3 reads CASSQKGAQGNTEAFF. As DNA, the CDR3 is TGTGCCAGCAGCCAGAAGGGGGCCCAGGGGAACACTGAAGCTTTCTTT. The complete variable domain, with remaining parts taken from reference TRBV3-1 and TRBJ1-1, reads DTAVSQTPKYLVTQMGNDKSIKCEQNLGHDTMYWYKQDSKKFLKIMFSYNNKELIINETVPNRFSPKSPDKAHLNLHINSLELGDSAVYFCASSQKGAQGNTEAFFGQGTRLTVV.

The table lists this clonotype with many counts. The chain uses TRBV19 and TRBJ2-1; no firm D call. The ends were cut back, 6 bases at V and 4 bases at J, with 19 bases in the middle. CDR3 length equals 16 residues. CDR1 is LNHDA, CDR2 SQIVND, per germline (reference sequence). CDR3 nucleotides: TGTGCCAGTAGATCCTTAGAAGTGAATCGTTACAATGAGCAGTTCTTC. Translated, it gives CASRSLEVNRYNEQFF.

V gene TRBV18 combines with J gene TRBJ1-3; no firm D call. CDR1 is KGHSH, CDR2 LQKENI, per germline. The CDR3 is 15 amino acids. V was shortened by 3 bases and J by 6 bases, with 15 bases between the two germline ends. In nucleotides, the CDR3 is TGTGCCAGCTCACCTTTACGAGGGAGGGAAAACACCATATATTTT. Translating it yields CASSPLRGRENTIYF.

This clonotype has at least ten counts. The J gene is TRBJ1-1, the V gene TRBV3-1; D unclear. This CDR3 is built from 13 residues. Trimming took off 5 bases at V and 1 base at J, with 8 bases between the two ends. Germline CDR1 LGHDT, CDR2 YNNKEL (reference sequence). The CDR3 spells CASSDRPNTEAFF. CDR3 sequence (DNA): TGTGCCAGCAGCGATAGACCGAACACTGAAGCTTTCTTT.

The chain is built from TRBV12-3 or TRBV12-4 and TRBJ1-2; D not certain. The CDR3 spans 14 residues. Trimming removed 3 bases from V and 2 bases from J, with 10 bases in between. CDR3 region: CASSFEGANYGYTF. Here the CDR3 DNA reads TGTGCCAGCAGTTTCGAGGGAGCCAACTATGGCTACACCTTC.

The sample holds many counts of this clonotype. The rearrangement joins TRBV28 to TRBJ2-1, with a possible D match to TRBD1 (6 bases). This CDR3 region has 16 residues. Deletions cut 4 bases from V and 0 bases from J, with 13 bases between. CDR1 is MDHEN and CDR2 is SYDVKM in the germline V gene. CDR3: CASSSLDRDSYNEQFF. The CDR3 nucleotides read TGTGCCAGCAGTTCACTGGACAGAGACTCCTACAATGAGCAGTTCTTC.

This clonotype was seen at least ten times. The chain has TRBV6-1 and TRBJ1-4; 12 bases align to TRBD1. From germline, CDR1 is MNHNS and CDR2 SASEGT. CDR3 length: 16 residues. Trimming removed 6 bases from V and 6 bases from J; junction bases left unmatched: 8. CDR3 protein: CASRSGTGGAHEKLFF. The CDR3 DNA reads TGTGCCAGCAGGTCCGGGACAGGGGGCGCGCATGAAAAACTGTTTTTT.

This clonotype was observed many times. The chain uses TRBV11-2 and TRBJ2-3; a possible D gene is TRBD2 (5 bases). Germline CDR1 SGHAT, CDR2 FQNNGV. This CDR3 spans 14 amino acids. V shed 4 bases and J shed 3 bases, with 11 bases lying between them. CDR3 DNA: TGTGCCAGCAGCTCTCTAGCTGATACAGATACGCAGTATTTT. It codes for CASSSLADTDTQYF.

Details on this clonotype: Given a much more abundant clone one base away, this may be a read error. The chain joins TRBV5-1 to TRBJ2-3, with D unresolved. Germline V CDR1 and CDR2: SGHRS, YFSETQ. With 0 bases removed from V and 0 bases from J, the gap between germline ends came to 11 bases. This CDR3 region has 16 residues. Here the CDR3 DNA reads TGCGCCAGCAGCTTGGGGGCTAGTTTCAGCACAGATACGCAGTATTTT. Translated, it gives CASSLGASFSTDTQYF.

This clonotype was observed at least ten times. The chain is built from TRBV2 and TRBJ2-7, with TRBD1 as a possible D gene (6 bases). The CDR3 runs to 11 residues. Per the germline V gene, CDR1 is SNHLY and CDR2 is FYNNEI. V was pared by 7 bases and J by 5 bases, with 9 bases between. CDR3 region: CASTQGNEQYF. CDR3 bases: TGTGCCAGCACACAGGGCAACGAGCAGTACTTC.

The rearrangement uses TRBV27 and TRBJ2-1; 7 bases fit TRBD2. V lost 8 bases and J lost 3; bases outside the gene matches: 10. Germline V gene sequence: CDR1 MNHEY, CDR2 SMNVEV (reference sequence). This CDR3 is built from 15 residues. CDR3 sequence: CASLGLAADYNEQFF. DNA for the CDR3: TGTGCCAGCTTAGGTCTAGCGGCAGACTACAATGAGCAGTTCTTC.

The chain links TRBV7-9 to TRBJ2-7, with D maybe TRBD1 (6 bases). Germline V gene data show CDR1 as SEHNR and CDR2 as FQNEAQ (reference sequence). Trimming removed 5 bases from V and 6 bases from J, with 11 bases in between. This CDR3 region has 12 residues. The CDR3 sequence: CASSITGFEQYF. The CDR3 DNA sequence: TGTGCCAGCAGCATTACAGGGTTCGAGCAGTACTTC.

This clonotype was seen repeatedly, ten times or more. In DNA, the CDR3 is TGTGCCAGCAGGCAGGGAATTAGCGGCTACACCTTC. Amino acid sequence: CASRQGISGYTF. The J gene is TRBJ1-2, the V gene TRBV12-3 or TRBV12-4; TRBD1 might be the D (5 bases). V was trimmed by 6 bases and J by 8 bases, leaving 13 bases between them. The CDR3 contains 12 residues.

This clonotype was counted many times. The CDR3, as DNA: TGTGCCAGCAGTCAGAAGCGGGAGTCGAGCAATGAGCAGTTCTTC. It encodes CASSQKRESSNEQFF. The rearrangement joins TRBV7-2 to TRBJ2-1; 8 nucleotides agree with TRBD2. Germline CDR1 SGHTA, CDR2 FQGNSA. The V and J ends lost 6 bases and 6 bases, in that order; junction bases with no gene match: 10. The CDR3 loop spans 15 amino acids.

The chain couples TRBV20-1 to TRBJ2-1, with 7 positions matching TRBD2. The CDR3 covers 16 residues. The germline V gene encodes CDR1 DFQATT and CDR2 SNEGSKA (reference sequence). The V segment lost 5 bases and the J segment 4 bases; nucleotides outside the gene matches: 14. CDR3 sequence reads: CSAPAAGGRGYNEQFF. In nucleotides, the CDR3 is TGCAGTGCTCCCGCGGCAGGCGGGAGAGGGTACAATGAGCAGTTCTTC.

This clonotype was observed a few times. The V and J genes are TRBV6-9 and TRBJ1-1; D not resolved. This CDR3 comprises 11 residues. Between the trimmed V and J ends, which lost 3 bases and 9 bases, there was a span of 8 bases. Germline V gives CDR1 MNHGY, CDR2 SVAAGI. The CDR3 reads CASSYGVKAFF. The CDR3 nucleotides are TGTGCCAGCAGTTACGGGGTAAAAGCTTTCTTT.

In this sample, this clonotype turned up a few times. The DNA of the CDR3 is TGTGCCAGCAGCCTGGCCTGGGGGCGGGAGAGCAATGAGCAGTTCTTC. Translation gives CASSLAWGRESNEQFF. The chain employs TRBV6-1 and TRBJ2-1, with a weak D call TRBD2 (7 bases). CDR3 length: 16 amino acids. V was cut by 6 bases and J by 6 bases, with 21 bases left in between. Germline assignment: CDR1 MNHNS and CDR2 SASEGT.

This chain uses TRBV6-2 or TRBV6-3 with TRBJ2-4; D is perhaps TRBD1 (6 bases). The ends were cut back, 1 base at V and 6 bases at J, with 13 bases in the middle. The CDR3 is 15 amino acids. The germline CDR1 and CDR2 sequences are MNHEY and SVGEGT. CDR3 sequence (DNA): TGTGCCAGCAGTTACTTTTCGGACAGACCAAACATTCAGTACTTC. It yields the protein CASSYFSDRPNIQYF.

Only a few counts were recorded for this clonotype. The chain uses TRBV9 and TRBJ2-1; 7 bases fit TRBD2. The CDR3 is made up of 14 amino acids. V lost 3 bases to trimming and J lost 7 bases; unmatched junction nucleotides: 7. Germline loops: CDR1 SGDLS, CDR2 YYNGEE. The CDR3 bases are TGTGCCAGCAGCGGGAGACTAGCAGATAATGAGCAGTTCTTC. This translates into CASSGRLADNEQFF.

This clonotype was seen at least ten times. CDR3: CASRRQGGQGGYEQYF. The DNA for the CDR3 is TGTGCCAGCAGACGACAGGGAGGGCAGGGTGGGTACGAGCAGTACTTC. The V call is TRBV12-3 or TRBV12-4, the J call TRBJ2-7, with D perhaps given as TRBD1 or TRBD2 (7 bases each). V was shortened by 6 bases and J by 4 bases, with 22 bases between the two germline ends. This CDR3 is 16 amino acids long.

The J gene is TRBJ1-6, the V gene TRBV5-1; TRBD1 is a possible D gene (6 bases). Germline assignment: CDR1 SGHRS and CDR2 YFSETQ. The germline V and J ends were trimmed by 0 bases and 10 bases, with 11 bases remaining between them. The CDR3 consists of 14 residues. In DNA, the CDR3 is TGCGCCAGCAGCTTGGGACAGGAGAAGTCACCCCTCCACTTT. Translating it yields CASSLGQEKSPLHF.

The chain recombines TRBV19 with TRBJ2-4; 8 bases match TRBD1. The CDR3 length is 14 residues. V lost 10 bases to trimming and J lost 0 bases; unmatched junction nucleotides: 5. The V gene's germline CDR1 is LNHDA and CDR2 SQIVND (reference sequence). The CDR3 spells CATGTGLAKNIQYF. CDR3 sequence (DNA): TGTGCCACCGGGACAGGACTAGCCAAAAACATTCAGTACTTC.

This clonotype has at least ten counts. The V and J genes are TRBV28 and TRBJ1-1; possible D gene TRBD1, 6 bases. The CDR3 covers 14 residues. Germline loops: CDR1 MDHEN, CDR2 SYDVKM. Trimming stripped 6 bases from V and 8 bases from J, with 19 bases between. CDR3 protein: CASRVNTGFREAFF. The CDR3 nucleotides are TGTGCCAGCAGAGTAAATACAGGGTTCAGAGAAGCTTTCTTT.

This clonotype was recorded many times. The chain joins TRBV14 to TRBJ2-7; unclear D gene. Germline V lookup: CDR1 SGHDN, CDR2 FVKESK. This CDR3 has 14 amino acids. V lost 0 bases and J 2 bases, leaving 8 bases between the germline ends. CDR3 nucleotide sequence: TGTGCCAGCAGCCAAGAGACGGCTACCTACGAGCAGTACTTC. The encoded protein is CASSQETATYEQYF.

The chain combines TRBV29-1 with TRBJ2-4; perhaps TRBD1 as D (5 bases). Deletions cut 5 bases from V and 2 bases from J, with 10 bases between. Germline CDR1 reads SQVTM; CDR2 reads ANQGSEA. This CDR3 contains 13 residues. The CDR3 loop reads CSVYQGTKNIQYF. DNA for the CDR3: TGCAGCGTTTATCAGGGTACCAAAAACATTCAGTACTTC.

The chain links TRBV4-1 to TRBJ2-2, with 9 bases identical to TRBD2. The CDR3 extends over 15 amino acids. Germline trimming cut 6 bases from V and 3 bases from J; bases unmatched to any gene: 5. The germline gives CDR1 MGHRA, CDR2 YSYEKL. The CDR3 coding sequence is TGCGCCAGCAGTGGGAGCGGGAGGCACACCGGGGAGCTGTTTTTT. Protein product: CASSGSGRHTGELFF.